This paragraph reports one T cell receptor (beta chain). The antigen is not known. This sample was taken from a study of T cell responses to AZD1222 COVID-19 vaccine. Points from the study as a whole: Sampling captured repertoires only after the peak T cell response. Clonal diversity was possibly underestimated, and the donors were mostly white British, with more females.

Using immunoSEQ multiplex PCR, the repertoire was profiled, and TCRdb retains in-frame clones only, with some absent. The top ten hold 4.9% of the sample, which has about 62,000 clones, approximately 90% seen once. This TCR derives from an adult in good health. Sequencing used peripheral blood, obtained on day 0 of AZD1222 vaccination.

The CDR3 protein is CASSPTANLGYTF. CDR3 sequence (DNA): TGTGCCAGCTCACCGACAGCAAATCTGGGCTACACCTTC. The chain combines TRBV18 with TRBJ1-2; perhaps TRBD1 as D (5 bases). The germline CDR1 and CDR2 sequences are KGHSH and LQKENI. This CDR3 is built from 13 residues. V lost 3 bases, J lost 8 bases, and 13 bases lay in between.